What follows is one T cell receptor beta chain and its context. Its specificity is not known. The data derive from a study of metastatic and nonmetastatic thyroid tumors. Study results and caveats: Significantly greater TCR beta diversity was reportedly found in malignant thyroid tumors than in benign nodules (in blood and tumor).

The CDR3 consists of 16 residues. V was clipped by 0 bases and J by 3 bases; unmatched bases: 5. Germline CDR1 is SGDLS and CDR2 is YYNGEE. Every patient was untreated before thyroid surgery. Using MiXCR, TCRdb reanalyzed the PCR reads. The sample lists over 40,000 clones; about 22% were seen once. Sequenced: blood. The origin of this receptor is a male donor with papillary thyroid cancer or a benign thyroid nodule (not recorded which). Some clones in this sample may be carry-over from other donors' samples. The V gene is TRBV9, the J gene TRBJ2-3; the match to TRBD2 covers 9 bases. CDR3 in amino acids: CASSVGLAETTDTQYF. DNA for the CDR3: TGTGCCAGCAGCGTAGGACTAGCGGAAACTACAGATACGCAGTATTTT.